The clone carrying this T cell receptor beta chain was detected many times. What it recognizes is unknown. In total, each donor contributed a single heparinised blood draw that averaged roughly 110 mL. Expressed TCRB transcripts got sequenced, as all isolated RNA was reverse transcribed. Libraries were prepared by immunoSEQ multiplex PCR; TCRdb keeps only in-frame clonotypes and omits some of them. In the table there are 150,000 to 180,000 clones, around 10% of which are singletons. This sample is part of a study of beta chain features in type 1 diabetes. Study-level points and caveats: The question left open here concerned HLA type influencing TCRB rearrangement. A pattern of fewer insertions and more deletions at VDJ junctions was seen in type 1 diabetes patients.

This CDR3 spans 13 amino acids. Trimming took 4 bases from V and 8 from J, leaving 12 bases between them. The V gene's germline CDR1 is LGHNA and CDR2 YNFKEQ. Input material: central memory CD4+ T cells from blood. The TCR sequence derives from a man aged 18 to 35 in good health. The rearrangement joins TRBV4-2 to TRBJ2-1, with a tentative D call TRBD2 (6 bases). Written as DNA, the CDR3 is TGTGCCAGCAGCCGGGCTGGGGAGGATGAGCAGTTCTTC. Residues: CASSRAGEDEQFF.